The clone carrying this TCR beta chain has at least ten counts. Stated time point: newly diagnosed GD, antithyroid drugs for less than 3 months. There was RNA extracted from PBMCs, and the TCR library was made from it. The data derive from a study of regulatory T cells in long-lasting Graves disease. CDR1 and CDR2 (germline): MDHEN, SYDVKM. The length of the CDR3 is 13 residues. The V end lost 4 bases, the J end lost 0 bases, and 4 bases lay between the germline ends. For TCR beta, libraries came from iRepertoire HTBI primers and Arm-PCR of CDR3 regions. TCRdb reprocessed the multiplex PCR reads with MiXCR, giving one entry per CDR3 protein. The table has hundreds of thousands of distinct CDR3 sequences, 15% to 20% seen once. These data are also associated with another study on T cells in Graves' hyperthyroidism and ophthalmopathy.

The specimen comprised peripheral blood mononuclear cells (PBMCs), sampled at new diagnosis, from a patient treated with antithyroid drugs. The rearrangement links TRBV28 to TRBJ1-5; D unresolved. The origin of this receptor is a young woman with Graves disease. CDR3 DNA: TGTGCCAGCAGTTGGGGTAGCAATCAGCCCCAGCATTTT. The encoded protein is CASSWGSNQPQHF.